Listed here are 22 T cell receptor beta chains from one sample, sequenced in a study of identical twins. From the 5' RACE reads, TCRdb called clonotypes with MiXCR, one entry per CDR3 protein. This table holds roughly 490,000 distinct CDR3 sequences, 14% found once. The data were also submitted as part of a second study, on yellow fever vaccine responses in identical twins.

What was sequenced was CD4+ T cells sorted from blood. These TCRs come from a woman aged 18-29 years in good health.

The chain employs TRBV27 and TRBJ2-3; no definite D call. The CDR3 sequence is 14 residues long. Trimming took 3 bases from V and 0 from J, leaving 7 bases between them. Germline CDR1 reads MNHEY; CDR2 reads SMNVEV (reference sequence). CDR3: CASSFETSTDTQYF. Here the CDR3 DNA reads TGTGCCAGCAGTTTTGAGACAAGCACAGATACGCAGTATTTT.

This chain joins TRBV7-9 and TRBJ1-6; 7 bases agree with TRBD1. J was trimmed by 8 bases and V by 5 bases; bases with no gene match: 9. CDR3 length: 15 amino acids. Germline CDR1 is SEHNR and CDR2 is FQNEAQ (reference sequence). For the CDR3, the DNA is TGTGCCAGCAGCAAACAGGGGATTAAGGATTCACCCCTCCACTTT. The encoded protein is CASSKQGIKDSPLHF.

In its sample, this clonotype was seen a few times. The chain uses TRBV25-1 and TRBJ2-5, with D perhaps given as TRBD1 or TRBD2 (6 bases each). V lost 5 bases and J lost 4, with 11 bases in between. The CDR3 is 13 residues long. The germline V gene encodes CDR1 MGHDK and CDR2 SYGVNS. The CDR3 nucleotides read TGTGCCAGCAGTAAGGGGGGTTTAGAGACCCAGTACTTC. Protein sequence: CASSKGGLETQYF.

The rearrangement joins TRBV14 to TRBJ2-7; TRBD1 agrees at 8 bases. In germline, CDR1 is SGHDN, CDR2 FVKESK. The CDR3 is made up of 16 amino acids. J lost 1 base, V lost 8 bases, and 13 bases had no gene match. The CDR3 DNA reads TGTGCCAGCTCACCACACGAGACAGGGGTTTCCTACGAGCAGTACTTC. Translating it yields CASSPHETGVSYEQYF.

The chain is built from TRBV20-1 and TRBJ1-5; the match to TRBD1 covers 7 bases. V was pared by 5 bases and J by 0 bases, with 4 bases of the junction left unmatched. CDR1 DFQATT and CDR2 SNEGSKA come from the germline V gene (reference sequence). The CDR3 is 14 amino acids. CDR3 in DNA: TGCAGTGCTGCCACAGGGGATAGCAATCAGCCCCAGCATTTT. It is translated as CSAATGDSNQPQHF.

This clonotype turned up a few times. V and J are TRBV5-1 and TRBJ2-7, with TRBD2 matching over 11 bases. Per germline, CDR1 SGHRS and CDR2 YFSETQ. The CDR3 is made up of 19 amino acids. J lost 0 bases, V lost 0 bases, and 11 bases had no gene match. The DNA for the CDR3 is TGCGCCAGCAGCTTGGTTTTCGGGACTAGCGGTAGTAGCTCCTACGAGCAGTACTTC. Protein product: CASSLVFGTSGSSSYEQYF. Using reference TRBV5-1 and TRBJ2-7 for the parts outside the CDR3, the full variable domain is KAGVTQTPRYLIKTRGQQVTLSCSPISGHRSVSWYQQTPGQGLQFLFEYFSETQRNKGNFPGRFSGRQFSNSRSEMNVSTLELGDSALYLCASSLVFGTSGSSSYEQYFGPGTRLTVT.

CDR3 nucleotide sequence: TGTGCCAGCAGCTTAGCCGGTGGGACCAATCAGCCCCAGCATTTT. Its protein product is CASSLAGGTNQPQHF. The chain carries TRBV7-9 and TRBJ1-5, with D possibly being TRBD1 (5 bases). This CDR3 contains 15 residues. Germline lookup yields CDR1 SEHNR and CDR2 FQNEAQ (reference sequence). V lost 0 bases and J lost 3, with 9 bases in between.

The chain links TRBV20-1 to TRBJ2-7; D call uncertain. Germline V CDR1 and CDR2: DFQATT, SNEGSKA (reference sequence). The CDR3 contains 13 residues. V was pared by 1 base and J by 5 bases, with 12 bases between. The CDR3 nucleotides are TGCAGTGCTAGAGGGGCTACTCCTAACGAGCAGTACTTC. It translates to CSARGATPNEQYF.

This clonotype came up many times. The CDR3 region is CASSYQNLVDEQFF. CDR3 nucleotides: TGTGCCAGCAGCTACCAGAATTTGGTGGATGAGCAGTTCTTC. This chain connects TRBV7-9 to TRBJ2-1; D call uncertain. CDR3 length: 14 amino acids. V dropped 4 bases and J dropped 8 bases, with 15 bases sitting between them. The germline CDR1 and CDR2 sequences are SEHNR and FQNEAQ (reference sequence).

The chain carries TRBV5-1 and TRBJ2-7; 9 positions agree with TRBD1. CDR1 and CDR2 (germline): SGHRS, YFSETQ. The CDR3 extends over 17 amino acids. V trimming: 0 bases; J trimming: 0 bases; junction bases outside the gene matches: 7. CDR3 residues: CASSLGLGQGRSYEQYF. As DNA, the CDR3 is TGCGCCAGCAGCTTGGGTCTGGGACAGGGTCGCTCCTACGAGCAGTACTTC.

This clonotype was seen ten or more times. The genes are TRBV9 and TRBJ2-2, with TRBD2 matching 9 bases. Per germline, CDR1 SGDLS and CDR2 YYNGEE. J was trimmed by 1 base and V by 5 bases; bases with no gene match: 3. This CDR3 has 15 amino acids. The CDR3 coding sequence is TGTGCCAGCAGTCCGACTAGCGGGAACACCGGGGAGCTGTTTTTT. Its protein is CASSPTSGNTGELFF.

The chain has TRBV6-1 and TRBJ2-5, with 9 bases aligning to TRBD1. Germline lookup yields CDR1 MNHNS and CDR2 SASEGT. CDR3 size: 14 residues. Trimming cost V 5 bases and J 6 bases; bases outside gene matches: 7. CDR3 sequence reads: CASSPGTGTKTQYF. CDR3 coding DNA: TGTGCCAGCAGTCCCGGGACAGGGACAAAGACCCAGTACTTC.

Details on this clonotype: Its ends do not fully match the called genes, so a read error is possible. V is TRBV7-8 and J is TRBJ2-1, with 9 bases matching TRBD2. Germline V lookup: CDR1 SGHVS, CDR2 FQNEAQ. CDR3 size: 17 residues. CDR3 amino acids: CASSLALFRLADNGQFF. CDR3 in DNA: TGTGCCAGCAGCTTAGCCCTTTTCCGACTAGCGGACAATGGGCAGTTCTTC.

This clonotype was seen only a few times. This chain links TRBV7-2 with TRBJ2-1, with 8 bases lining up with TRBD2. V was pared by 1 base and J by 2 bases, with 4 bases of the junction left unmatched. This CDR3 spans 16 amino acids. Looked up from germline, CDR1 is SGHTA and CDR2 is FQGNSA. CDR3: CASSLGVGGAYNEQFF. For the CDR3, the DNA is TGTGCCAGCAGCTTAGGGGTCGGGGGGGCCTACAATGAGCAGTTCTTC.

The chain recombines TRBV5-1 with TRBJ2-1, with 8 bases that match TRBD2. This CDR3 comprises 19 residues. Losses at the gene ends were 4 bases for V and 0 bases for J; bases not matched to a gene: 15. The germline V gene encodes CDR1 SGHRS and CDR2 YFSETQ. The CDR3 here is CASSLVATSVLSSYNEQFF. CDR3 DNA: TGCGCCAGCAGCCTCGTCGCGACTAGCGTATTAAGCTCCTACAATGAGCAGTTCTTC. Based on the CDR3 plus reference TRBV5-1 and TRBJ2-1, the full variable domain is KAGVTQTPRYLIKTRGQQVTLSCSPISGHRSVSWYQQTPGQGLQFLFEYFSETQRNKGNFPGRFSGRQFSNSRSEMNVSTLELGDSALYLCASSLVATSVLSSYNEQFFGPGTRLTVL.

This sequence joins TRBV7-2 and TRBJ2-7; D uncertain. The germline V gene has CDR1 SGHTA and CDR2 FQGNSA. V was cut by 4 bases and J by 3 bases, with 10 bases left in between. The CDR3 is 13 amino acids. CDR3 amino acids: CASSSTPYYEQYF. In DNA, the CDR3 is TGTGCCAGCAGCTCAACTCCGTACTACGAGCAGTACTTC.

For the CDR3, the DNA is TGCGCCAGCAGCCTCATGACCAACACTGAAGCTTTCTTT. This translates into CASSLMTNTEAFF. The gene calls are TRBV4-3 and TRBJ1-1; D not resolved. Per the germline V gene, CDR1 is LGHNA and CDR2 is YSLEER. V shed 4 bases and J shed 2 bases, with 8 bases lying between them. There are 13 residues in the CDR3.

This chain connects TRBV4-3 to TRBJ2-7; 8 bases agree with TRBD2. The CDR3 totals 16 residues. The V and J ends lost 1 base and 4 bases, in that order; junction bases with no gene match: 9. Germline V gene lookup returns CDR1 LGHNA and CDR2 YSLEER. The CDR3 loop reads CASSQGPGLGGYEQYF. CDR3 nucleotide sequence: TGCGCCAGCAGCCAAGGGCCGGGACTAGGGGGTTACGAGCAGTACTTC.

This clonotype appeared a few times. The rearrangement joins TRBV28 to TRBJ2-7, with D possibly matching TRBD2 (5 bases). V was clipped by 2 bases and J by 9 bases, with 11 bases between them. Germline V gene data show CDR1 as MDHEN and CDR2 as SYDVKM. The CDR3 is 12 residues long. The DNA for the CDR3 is TGTGCCAGCAGTTTAGAACCCGGAGGGCAGTACTTC. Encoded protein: CASSLEPGGQYF.

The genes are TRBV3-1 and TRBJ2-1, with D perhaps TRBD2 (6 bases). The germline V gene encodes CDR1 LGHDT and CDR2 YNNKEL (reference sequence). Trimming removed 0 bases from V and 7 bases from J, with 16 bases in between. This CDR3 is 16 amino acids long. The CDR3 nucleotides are TGTGCCAGCAGCCAAGATATTACTAGCCGGGGGAATGAGCAGTTCTTC. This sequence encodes CASSQDITSRGNEQFF.

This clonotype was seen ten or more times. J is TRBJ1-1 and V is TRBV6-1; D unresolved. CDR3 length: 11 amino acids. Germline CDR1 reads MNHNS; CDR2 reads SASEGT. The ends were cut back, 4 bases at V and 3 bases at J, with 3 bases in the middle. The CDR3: CASSGYTEAFF. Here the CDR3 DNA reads TGTGCCAGCAGTGGTTACACTGAAGCTTTCTTT.

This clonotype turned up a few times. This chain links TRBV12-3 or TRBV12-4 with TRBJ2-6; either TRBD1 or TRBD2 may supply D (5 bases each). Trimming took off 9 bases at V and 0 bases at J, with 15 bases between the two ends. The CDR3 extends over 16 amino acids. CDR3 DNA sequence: TGTGCCAGTTTCCGGGACGGCAACTCTGGGGCCAACGTCCTGACTTTC. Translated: CASFRDGNSGANVLTF.